This record concerns one T cell receptor (beta chain) sequence. This CDR3 is built from 14 residues. V shed 7 bases and J shed 5 bases, with 14 bases lying between them. From germline, CDR1 is SNHLY and CDR2 FYNNEI. The data derive from a study of tumor-infiltrating lymphocytes in oesophageal squamous cell carcinoma. TCRdb ran MiXCR on the PCR reads and lists one entry per CDR3 protein. The profile shows under 20,000 distinct CDR3 sequences, over 45% of them singletons. The TCR was taken from a male donor with esophageal squamous cell carcinoma. The specimen was esophageal tumor tissue. The genes are TRBV2 and TRBJ2-2; the D gene is possibly TRBD1 (6 bases). This CDR3 reads CASKVQGPTGELFF. For the CDR3, the DNA is TGTGCCAGCAAGGTCCAGGGGCCAACCGGGGAGCTGTTTTTT.